A selection of T cell receptor beta chains follows, all from one sample in a study of cytomegalovirus exposure and HLA in healthy donors. Libraries were prepared by immunoSEQ multiplex PCR; TCRdb keeps only in-frame clonotypes and omits some of them. The sample shows 150,000 or so clones, approximately 80% of them seen only once. Sequencing was performed on PBMCs. The receptors were gathered from a woman aged 40 to 55 in good health and CMV-seronegative. The CDR3 runs from the conserved cysteine through the conserved F or W. A D gene is named only where the DNA matches it firmly. Part of the rows lack a size; the others show once, few, many or a class for expanded clones.

clone size: once; D gene: -; J gene: TRBJ2-4; V gene: TRBV27; CDR3 protein: CASSRPGSVKNIQYF; CDR3 DNA: TGTGCCAGCAGCCGTCCGGGGTCGGTCAAAAACATTCAGTACTTC
clone size: -; D gene: TRBD2; J gene: TRBJ2-7; V gene: TRBV6-6; CDR3 protein: CASSPMGTSGEYEQYF; CDR3 DNA: TGTGCCAGCAGTCCGATGGGGACTAGCGGGGAATACGAGCAGTACTTC
clone size: -; D gene: -; J gene: TRBJ2-7; V gene: TRBV15; CDR3 protein: CATRHRFSYEQYF; CDR3 DNA: TGTGCCACCAGACACAGGTTCTCCTACGAGCAGTACTTC
clone size: -; D gene: TRBD1; J gene: TRBJ1-2; V gene: TRBV6-5; CDR3 protein: CASMRAGGFNYGYTF; CDR3 DNA: TGTGCCAGCATGCGGGCAGGGGGCTTCAACTATGGCTACACCTTC
clone size: -; D gene: TRBD1; J gene: TRBJ1-1; V gene: TRBV19; CDR3 protein: CASSFRDREAFF; CDR3 DNA: TGTGCCAGTAGTTTCCGGGACAGAGAAGCTTTCTTT
clone size: -; D gene: -; J gene: TRBJ1-2; V gene: TRBV27; CDR3 protein: CASSLAGVGGYGYTF; CDR3 DNA: TGTGCCAGCAGTTTAGCGGGCGTGGGGGGATATGGCTACACCTTC
clone size: -; D gene: TRBD1; J gene: TRBJ2-2; V gene: TRBV6-5; CDR3 protein: CASSYLRGREVELFF; CDR3 DNA: TGTGCCAGCAGTTACCTCAGGGGGCGCGAGGTCGAGCTGTTTTTT
clone size: -; D gene: -; J gene: TRBJ1-1; V gene: TRBV4-2; CDR3 protein: CASSQASVNTEAFF; CDR3 DNA: TGTGCCAGCAGCCAAGCTTCCGTGAACACTGAAGCTTTCTTT
clone size: -; D gene: TRBD1; J gene: TRBJ2-3; V gene: TRBV19; CDR3 protein: CASSFRPRGPSTDTQYF; CDR3 DNA: TGTGCCAGTAGTTTTCGGCCGAGGGGGCCTAGCACAGATACGCAGTATTTT
clone size: -; D gene: -; J gene: TRBJ2-3; V gene: TRBV19; CDR3 protein: CASKGGRSTDTQYF; CDR3 DNA: TGTGCCAGTAAGGGCGGGCGAAGCACAGATACGCAGTATTTT